Shown below are 10 T cell receptor beta chains from a single sample sequenced in a study of long-term antiretroviral therapy in people with HIV. With survey level as its setting, the immunoSEQ assay was v3.0. This table comes from immunoSEQ multiplex PCR, and its TCRdb copy is limited to in-frame clones, with some not included. The sample carries thousands of clones, 88% recorded once. This specimen consisted of unsorted PBMCs, obtained 1.3 years after starting antiretroviral therapy. The receptor set was obtained from a woman in her forties or fifties with HIV.

The chain links TRBV7-3 to TRBJ1-1; the match to TRBD1 covers 7 bases. The germline CDR1 and CDR2 sequences are SGHTA and FQGTGA. V lost 5 bases, J lost 3 bases, and 6 bases stayed unmatched. The CDR3 loop spans 14 amino acids. CDR3 amino acids: CASSDNDRDTEAFF. The CDR3 DNA reads as TGTGCCAGCAGCGACAACGACAGGGACACTGAAGCTTTCTTT.

The rearrangement joins TRBV28 to TRBJ1-5; D possibly corresponds to TRBD1 (5 bases). The germline gives CDR1 MDHEN, CDR2 SYDVKM. V was cut by 2 bases and J by 6 bases, with 11 bases left in between. The CDR3 is made up of 14 amino acids. The CDR3 nucleotides are TGTGCCAGCAGTTTAGGGCGGAGGGGTCAGCCCCAGCATTTT. Protein: CASSLGRRGQPQHF.

The CDR3 here is CASSSRQGYGYTF. The CDR3 nucleotides are TGCGCCAGCAGCTCGAGACAGGGGTATGGCTACACCTTC. This sequence joins TRBV5-1 and TRBJ1-2, with TRBD1 identical over 8 bases. Germline CDR1 is SGHRS and CDR2 is YFSETQ. The junction had 3 bases not matched to a gene; V was cut back by 3 bases and J by 5 bases. The CDR3 runs 13 residues.

The chain links TRBV5-1 to TRBJ2-3; D is perhaps TRBD1 or TRBD2 (6 bases each). Germline CDR1 SGHRS, CDR2 YFSETQ. Trimming shortened V by 4 bases and J by 8 bases, and 20 bases separated the two germline ends. The CDR3 consists of 15 residues. The CDR3 DNA reads as TGCGCCAGCAGCCTAGAAGCTGGGGGGCATGGTACGCAGTATTTT. Amino acid sequence: CASSLEAGGHGTQYF.

The V gene is TRBV5-1, the J gene TRBJ2-1, with D possibly matching TRBD1 (6 bases). V lost 0 bases and J 3 bases, leaving 10 bases between the germline ends. The CDR3 length is 15 residues. Germline CDR1 SGHRS, CDR2 YFSETQ. CDR3 sequence reads: CASSLAGALYNEQFF. The CDR3 DNA follows: TGCGCCAGCAGCTTGGCAGGGGCTCTCTACAATGAGCAGTTCTTC.

The chain employs TRBV7-3 and TRBJ2-2; 7 bases agree with TRBD2. Germline CDR1 is SGHTA and CDR2 is FQGTGA. This CDR3 contains 12 residues. The J segment lost 8 bases and the V segment lost 5 bases, leaving 2 bases of the junction unmatched. CDR3 residues: CASSTAGGELFF. CDR3 bases: TGTGCCAGCAGCACAGCGGGGGGGGAGCTGTTTTTT.

The genes are TRBV5-1 and TRBJ2-1, with no clear D. CDR1 and CDR2 (germline): SGHRS, YFSETQ. V dropped 0 bases and J dropped 0 bases, with 10 bases sitting between them. The CDR3 extends over 16 amino acids. The CDR3 loop reads CASSLATVGSYNEQFF. Here the CDR3 DNA reads TGCGCCAGCAGCTTGGCCACAGTCGGCTCCTACAATGAGCAGTTCTTC.

The count of this clone is one. The rearrangement uses TRBV2 and TRBJ2-1; TRBD2 matches 11 bases. Trimming took 6 bases from V and 3 from J; bases not matched to a gene: 4. In germline, CDR1 is SNHLY, CDR2 FYNNEI. The CDR3 is made up of 15 amino acids. The CDR3 protein is CASSGTSGGYNEQFF. The CDR3 DNA reads as TGTGCCAGCAGCGGTACTAGCGGGGGCTACAATGAGCAGTTCTTC.

J is TRBJ1-2 and V is TRBV11-1; no firm D call. In germline, CDR1 is SGHAT, CDR2 FQDESV (reference sequence). Trimming took 2 bases from V and 3 from J, leaving 10 bases between them. There are 14 residues in the CDR3. The CDR3 loop reads CASSLNSRDYGYTF. Written as DNA, the CDR3 is TGTGCCAGCAGCTTAAATTCAAGGGACTATGGCTACACCTTC.

The CDR3 coding sequence is TGTGCCAGCAGTTTACAGGGGGGTGGCGGGGAGCTGTTTTTT. Amino acid sequence: CASSLQGGGGELFF. V is TRBV6-6 and J is TRBJ2-2; 8 bases are shared with TRBD1. Germline assignment: CDR1 MNHNY and CDR2 SVGAGI (reference sequence). The length of the CDR3 is 14 residues. Trimming cost V 4 bases and J 7 bases; bases outside gene matches: 5.